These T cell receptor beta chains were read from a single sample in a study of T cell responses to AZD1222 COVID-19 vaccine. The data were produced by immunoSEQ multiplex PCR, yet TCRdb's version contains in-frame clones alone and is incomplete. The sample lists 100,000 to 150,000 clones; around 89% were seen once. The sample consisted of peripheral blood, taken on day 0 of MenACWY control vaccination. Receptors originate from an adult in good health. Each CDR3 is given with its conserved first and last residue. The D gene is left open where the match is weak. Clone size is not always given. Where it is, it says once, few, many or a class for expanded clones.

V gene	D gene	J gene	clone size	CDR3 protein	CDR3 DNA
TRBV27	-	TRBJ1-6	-	CASKTSVGAYNSPLHF	TGTGCCAGCAAGACAAGTGTGGGGGCCTATAATTCACCCCTCCACTTT
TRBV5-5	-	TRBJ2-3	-	CASSPANGLTDTQYF	TGTGCCAGCAGCCCGGCCAACGGACTCACAGATACGCAGTATTTT
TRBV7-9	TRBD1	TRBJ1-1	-	CASSARQGLGTEAFF	TGTGCCAGCAGCGCCCGACAGGGCTTGGGGACTGAAGCTTTCTTT
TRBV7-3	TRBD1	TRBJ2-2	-	CASSLGQLGTGELFF	TGTGCCAGCAGCTTGGGACAGTTGGGAACCGGGGAGCTGTTTTTT
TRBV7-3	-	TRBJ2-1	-	CASSSRLAPYNEQFF	TGTGCCAGCAGCTCCAGGCTAGCGCCCTACAATGAGCAGTTCTTC
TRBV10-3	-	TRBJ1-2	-	CAIRPGDYGYTF	TGTGCCATCAGGCCAGGGGACTATGGCTACACCTTC
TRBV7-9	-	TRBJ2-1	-	CASSLSGGGHYEQFF	TGTGCCAGCAGCTTGTCCGGGGGAGGCCACTATGAGCAGTTCTTC
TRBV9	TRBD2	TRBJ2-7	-	CASSSHPGTSGGFYEQYF	TGTGCCAGCAGCTCCCATCCCGGGACTAGCGGGGGTTTCTACGAGCAGTACTTC
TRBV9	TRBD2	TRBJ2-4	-	CASSVGGGGDIQYF	TGTGCCAGCAGCGTAGGCGGGGGAGGGGACATTCAGTACTTC
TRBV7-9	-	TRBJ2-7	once	CASSGPTPGSVYALQYF	TGTGCCAGCAGCGGCCCTACCCCGGGATCTGTTTACGCCCTTCAGTACTTC
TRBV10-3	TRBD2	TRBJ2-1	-	CAISEGLAGGAEQFF	TGTGCCATCAGTGAGGGACTAGCGGGAGGGGCCGAGCAGTTCTTC
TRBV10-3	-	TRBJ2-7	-	CAISESLPGQGGPYEQYF	TGTGCCATCAGTGAGTCCCTTCCGGGGCAGGGGGGGCCCTACGAGCAGTACTTC
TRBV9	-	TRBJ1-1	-	CASSPRQGSGTEAFF	TGTGCCAGCAGCCCCCGTCAGGGCAGTGGCACTGAAGCTTTCTTT
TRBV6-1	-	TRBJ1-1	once	CASSEGISWNTEAFF	TGTGCCAGCAGTGAAGGGATCTCCTGGAACACTGAAGCTTTCTTT
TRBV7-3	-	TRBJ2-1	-	CASSATLSSYNEQFF	TGTGCCAGCAGCGCCACCCTGAGCTCCTACAATGAGCAGTTCTTC
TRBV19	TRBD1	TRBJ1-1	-	CASRVTGGTEAFF	TGTGCCAGTAGGGTAACAGGGGGCACTGAAGCTTTCTTT
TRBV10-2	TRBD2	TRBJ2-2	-	CASRTSGSLAGELFF	TGCGCCAGCAGAACTAGCGGGAGTCTTGCCGGGGAGCTGTTTTTT
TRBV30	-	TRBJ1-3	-	CAYAGDGNTIYF	TGTGCCTACGCGGGCGATGGAAACACCATATATTTT
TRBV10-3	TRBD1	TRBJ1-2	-	CAIWTGTNYGYTF	TGTGCCATCTGGACAGGGACTAACTATGGCTACACCTTC
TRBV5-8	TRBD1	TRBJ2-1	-	CASSFQGAIYNEQFF	TGTGCCAGCAGCTTTCAGGGGGCTATCTACAATGAGCAGTTCTTC
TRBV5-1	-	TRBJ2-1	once	CASSRSDAYNEQFF	TGCGCCAGCAGCCGTTCAGATGCCTACAATGAGCAGTTCTTC
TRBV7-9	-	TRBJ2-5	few	CASSVRSDQETQYF	TGTGCCAGCAGCGTAAGGAGCGACCAAGAGACCCAGTACTTC
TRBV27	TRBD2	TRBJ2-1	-	CASSRTSGSYNEQFF	TGTGCCAGCAGTCGGACTAGCGGGAGCTACAATGAGCAGTTCTTC
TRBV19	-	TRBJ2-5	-	CASSMGGTGQETQYF	TGTGCCAGTAGTATGGGGGGGACAGGCCAAGAGACCCAGTACTTC
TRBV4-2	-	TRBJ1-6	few	CASSQDIDSLSNSPLHF	TGTGCCAGCAGCCAAGACATAGACTCCTTGAGTAATTCACCCCTCCACTTT
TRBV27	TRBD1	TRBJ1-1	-	CASTPGRTGGKAFF	TGTGCCAGCACCCCAGGGAGGACAGGGGGCAAAGCTTTCTTT
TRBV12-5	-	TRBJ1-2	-	CASGLVHLDGYTF	TGTGCTAGTGGTTTGGTACATCTAGATGGCTACACCTTC
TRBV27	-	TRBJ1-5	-	CASSPLYQPQHF	TGTGCCAGCAGCCCGCTTTACCAGCCCCAGCATTTT
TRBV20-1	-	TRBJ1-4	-	CSASQGEKLFF	TGCAGTGCTAGTCAGGGTGAAAAACTGTTTTTT
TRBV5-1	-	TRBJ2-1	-	CASSSPGGNEQFF	TGCGCCAGCAGCTCCCCCGGGGGAAATGAGCAGTTCTTC
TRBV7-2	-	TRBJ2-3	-	CASSLGGTRDTQYF	TGTGCCAGCAGCTTAGGCGGCACGAGAGATACGCAGTATTTT
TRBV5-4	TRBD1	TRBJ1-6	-	CASSSTGTGLRPLHF	TGTGCCAGCAGCTCTACCGGGACAGGGTTACGGCCCCTCCACTTT